A single sample is the source of the 32 T cell receptor beta chains below, sequenced in a study of T cells in women clearing cervical HPV infection. The method was immunoSEQ multiplex PCR; TCRdb's version includes in-frame clones alone and lacks a portion of them. There are about 14,000 clones in the sample, with less than 10% held by the top ten. The source material was blood buffy coat. Receptor source: a woman between 18 and 70 years old with a cervical HPV16 infection that either progressed to CIN3+ or cleared (not recorded which).

On this clone itself: Read data end 3 residues before the CDR3 end; the end is taken from the germline J gene. The chain has TRBV19 and TRBJ1-5; possibly TRBD1 for D (5 bases). With 4 bases removed from V and 9 bases from J, the gap between germline ends came to 16 bases. Germline V CDR1 and CDR2: LNHDA, SQIVND (reference sequence). This CDR3 comprises 14 residues. CDR3 protein: CASSTSGTQRPQHF. Incomplete CDR3 DNA: TGTGCCAGTAGTACTAGCGGGACTCAGCGGCCC.

In regard to this clone: From the germline J gene comes the end of the CDR3, since the read stops 3 residues before it. The chain has TRBV7-9 and TRBJ1-4, with D perhaps matching TRBD1 (6 bases). Per germline, CDR1 SEHNR and CDR2 FQNEAQ (reference sequence). Between the trimmed V and J ends, which lost 1 base and 7 bases, there was a span of 7 bases. CDR3 size: 13 residues. Partial CDR3 DNA: TGTGCCAGCAGCTTAGAGGGGGTTGAAAAA. Protein sequence: CASSLEGVEK. Given in full, the CDR3 is CASSLEGVEKLFF.

As for this clone: With the read ending 3 residues before the CDR3 end, the germline J gene is used to fill in that end. The V call is TRBV7-8, the J call TRBJ2-1, with TRBD2 identical over 12 bases. The ends lost 1 base at V and 7 bases at J; junction bases unmatched: 8. There are 17 residues in the CDR3. The germline V gene encodes CDR1 SGHVS and CDR2 FQNEAQ. CDR3 protein: CASSLVPSGRVGNEQFF. The sequenced part of the CDR3 DNA is TGTGCCAGCAGCTTAGTTCCTAGCGGGAGGGTTGGTAATGAG.

Regarding this clone: The CDR3 end is not reached by the read, which stops 3 residues before it; the germline J gene fills it in. The chain has TRBV5-1 and TRBJ2-3; TRBD2 might be the D (6 bases). The CDR3 extends over 15 amino acids. The V end lost 0 bases, the J end lost 0 bases, and 8 bases lay between the germline ends. The germline V gene has CDR1 SGHRS and CDR2 YFSETQ. The CDR3 bases that were read are TGCGCCAGCAGCTTGGGAGCGGGTAGCACAGATACG. It is translated as CASSLGAGSTDT. The whole CDR3 reads CASSLGAGSTDTQYF.

For this clone: The read finishes 3 residues shy of the CDR3 end, and the germline J gene is used to complete it. The chain combines TRBV5-6 with TRBJ2-7, with D perhaps TRBD1 (5 bases). Germline values: CDR1 SGHDT, CDR2 YYEEEE. V shed 4 bases and J shed 6 bases, with 20 bases lying between them. The CDR3 extends over 15 amino acids. Incomplete CDR3 DNA: TGTGCCAGCAGCACCGCGACAGCCGTCCTTGCCGAG. Amino acids: CASSTATAVLAE. The CDR3 as a whole reads CASSTATAVLAEQYF.

Frequency places this clone as medium-sized. The observed sequence ends 3 residues before the CDR3 terminus, with the missing tail filled in from the germline J gene. The V gene is TRBV6-1, the J gene TRBJ2-5; 9 positions match TRBD1. J gave up 5 bases and V 4 bases, and 11 bases lay outside the gene matches. Germline CDR1 reads MNHNS; CDR2 reads SASEGT. The CDR3 consists of 16 residues. This chain's CDR3 is CASSGTPGQGGETQYF. CDR3 bases read: TGTGCCAGCAGTGGCACCCCGGGACAGGGAGGCGAGACC.

Concerning this clone: The read gets to within 3 residues of the CDR3 end, and the germline J gene fills in the rest. V gene TRBV20-1 combines with J gene TRBJ2-1, with D possibly being TRBD2 (6 bases). The CDR3 length is 15 residues. With 5 bases removed from V and 4 bases from J, the gap between germline ends came to 18 bases. Germline lookup yields CDR1 DFQATT and CDR2 SNEGSKA (reference sequence). The CDR3 reads CSAEGGDLLYNEQFF. CDR3 DNA, as far as it was read: TGCAGTGCTGAGGGCGGGGATCTCCTGTACAATGAG.

Regarding this clone: The CDR3 goes on 3 residues after the read ends, and that part is filled in from the germline J gene. The chain joins TRBV2 to TRBJ1-2, with 7 bases lining up with TRBD1. CDR3 size: 13 residues. Germline V CDR1 and CDR2: SNHLY, FYNNEI. CDR3 residues: CASSRDSLYDYTF. CDR3 DNA, as far as it was read: TGTGCCAGCAGTAGGGACAGCCTTTACGAC.

About this clone itself: Read coverage stops 3 residues before the CDR3 terminus; the germline J gene supplies the remainder. The J gene is TRBJ1-1, the V gene TRBV10-3; 8 bases are shared with TRBD1. The CDR3 has 14 residues. The V and J ends lost 2 bases and 1 base, in that order; junction bases with no gene match: 0. Germline-derived CDR1 and CDR2 are ENHRY and SYGVKD. The CDR3 is CAISEGQGNTEAFF. The CDR3 bases that were read are TGTGCCATCAGTGAGGGACAGGGGAACACTGAA.

CDR3 region: CASSLMGQGALNTEAFF. The CDR3 DNA, read in part, is TGTGCCAGCAGCTTAATGGGACAGGGGGCCCTGAACACTGAA. The V and J genes are TRBV7-3 and TRBJ1-1; 12 positions agree with TRBD1. The CDR3 goes on 3 residues after the read ends, and that part is filled in from the germline J gene. The CDR3 consists of 17 residues. The trim removed 1 base at V and 0 bases at J, leaving 3 bases unmatched. The germline gives CDR1 SGHTA, CDR2 FQGTGA.

In the case of this clone: The read finishes 3 residues shy of the CDR3 end, and the germline J gene is used to complete it. The V call is TRBV11-2, the J call TRBJ1-2; TRBD1 aligns across 10 bases. This CDR3 comprises 15 residues. Germline lookup yields CDR1 SGHAT and CDR2 FQNNGV. With V trimmed by 1 base and J by 2 bases, 1 base remained unmatched. CDR3 DNA (partial): TGTGCCAGCAGCTTAGGACAGGGGGCGAACTATGGC. It is translated as CASSLGQGANYG. The whole CDR3 protein is CASSLGQGANYGYTF.

As concerns this clone: Coverage ceases 3 residues before the CDR3 finishes, and the germline J gene fills in the end. The V gene is TRBV7-2, the J gene TRBJ2-3, with 9 positions matching TRBD2. V trimming: 5 bases; J trimming: 0 bases; junction bases outside the gene matches: 3. Germline V gene lookup returns CDR1 SGHTA and CDR2 FQGNSA. The CDR3 runs 15 residues. The sequenced CDR3 bases are TGTGCCAGCAGCCTCGCGGGGGGGAGCACAGATACG. Translated: CASSLAGGSTDT. From start to end, the CDR3 is CASSLAGGSTDTQYF.

CDR3 sequence: CASTKDWGGGANNEQFF. CDR3 DNA (partial): TGTGCCAGCACCAAAGACTGGGGGGGCGGGGCCAACAATGAG. This chain joins TRBV6-2 or TRBV6-3 and TRBJ2-1; TRBD2 might be the D (7 bases). With the read ending 3 residues before the CDR3 end, the germline J gene is used to fill in that end. V was pared by 7 bases and J by 5 bases, with 24 bases between. This CDR3 is built from 17 residues. The germline gives CDR1 MNHEY, CDR2 SVGEGT.

This clone is labeled medium-sized (0.01 to 0.1%) based on frequency. The read ends 3 residues before the CDR3 terminus; that terminus is restored from the germline J gene. The rearrangement joins TRBV19 to TRBJ2-5; D gene unclear. V lost 5 bases and J lost 3, with 13 bases in between. This CDR3 has 14 amino acids. Germline V gene data show CDR1 as LNHDA and CDR2 as SQIVND (reference sequence). The DNA read from the CDR3 is TGTGCCAGTAGTTCCCTAGAAGCAGAAGAGACC. Protein: CASSSLEAEET. The whole CDR3 protein reads CASSSLEAEETQYF.

On this clone itself: Read data end 3 residues before the CDR3 end; the end is taken from the germline J gene. The V call is TRBV10-3, the J call TRBJ1-2; tentatively, D is TRBD1 (5 bases). Germline lookup yields CDR1 ENHRY and CDR2 SYGVKD. This CDR3 is 13 amino acids long. Trimming took 2 bases from V and 4 from J, leaving 8 bases between them. This CDR3 reads CAISEGHGYGYTF. The CDR3 DNA, read in part, is TGTGCCATCAGTGAGGGACACGGCTATGGC.

CDR3 bases read: TGCAGTGCTAGAGACTCGGGGGGGATCTACAATGAG. Translated: CSARDSGGIYNE. The complete CDR3 protein is CSARDSGGIYNEQFF. The chain carries TRBV20-1 and TRBJ2-1; 8 bases fit TRBD2. The CDR3 end falls 3 residues outside the read, so it is completed with the germline J gene. The germline V gene has CDR1 DFQATT and CDR2 SNEGSKA (reference sequence). Unmatched junction bases numbered 4, after V lost 0 bases and J lost 3 bases. The CDR3 spans 15 residues.

The CDR3 bases that were read are TGTGCCATCAGTGAGTCTAGGACTAGCGGGGGGGCCAGGTCCTACAATGAG. Translated: CAISESRTSGGARSYNE. The whole CDR3 protein is CAISESRTSGGARSYNEQFF. The rearrangement uses TRBV10-3 and TRBJ2-1; TRBD2 agrees at 15 bases. The CDR3 is cut off 3 residues early in the read; its end comes from the germline J gene. There are 20 residues in the CDR3. V dropped 0 bases and J dropped 1; count of bases not matched to a gene: 7. Per the germline V gene, CDR1 is ENHRY and CDR2 is SYGVKD.

Note on this clone: The read stops 3 residues short of the end of the CDR3; the missing end is completed from the germline J gene. V is TRBV18 and J is TRBJ1-2; perhaps TRBD1 as D (6 bases). The CDR3 has 15 residues. Germline CDR1 and CDR2: KGHSH and LQKENI. The V and J ends lost 6 bases and 6 bases respectively, with 20 bases between them. CDR3 in amino acids: CASSPTSGTTNGYTF. CDR3 DNA (partial): TGTGCCAGCTCTCCAACATCCGGGACAACGAATGGC.

On this clone itself: The read ends 3 residues before the CDR3 terminus; that terminus is restored from the germline J gene. This sequence joins TRBV6-2 or TRBV6-3 and TRBJ2-2; tentative D call: TRBD2 (6 bases). Trimming removed 6 bases from V and 4 bases from J, with 12 bases in between. Germline assignment: CDR1 MNHEY and CDR2 SVGEGT. The CDR3 has 14 residues. This CDR3 is CASSRDSVTGELFF. Incomplete CDR3 DNA: TGTGCCAGCAGCCGGGACTCCGTCACCGGGGAG.

As for this clone: The read terminates 3 residues before the CDR3 end, so the remaining end is supplied by the germline J gene. V is TRBV2 and J is TRBJ2-7; the match to TRBD1 covers 11 bases. The CDR3 has 15 amino acids. With 3 bases clipped from V and 5 bases from J, the junction kept 6 bases outside the gene matches. Looked up from germline, CDR1 is SNHLY and CDR2 is FYNNEI. Partial CDR3 DNA: TGTGCCAGCAGTGATTTCGGACAGGGGGCCAACGAG. This translates into CASSDFGQGANE. The entire CDR3 reads CASSDFGQGANEQYF.

Of note for this clone: The read comes to an end 3 residues before the CDR3 does, leaving the germline J gene to fill in the end. J is TRBJ2-6 and V is TRBV10-3; tentative D call: TRBD1 (6 bases). Deletions cut 7 bases from V and 0 bases from J, with 13 bases between. The CDR3 spans 16 residues. Germline V lookup: CDR1 ENHRY, CDR2 SYGVKD. CDR3 DNA (partial): TGTGCCATCACCCAGGGGAGCAACTCTGGGGCCAACGTC. This encodes CAITQGSNSGANV. The whole CDR3 protein reads CAITQGSNSGANVLTF.

Remarks on this clone: The CDR3 end lies 3 residues beyond the end of the read and is filled in from the germline J gene. The rearrangement links TRBV6-2 or TRBV6-3 to TRBJ2-3; 12 nucleotides line up with TRBD2. The CDR3 length is 16 residues. Germline CDR1 and CDR2: MNHEY and SVGEGT. The V gene end was trimmed by 2 bases and the J gene end by 2 bases; junction bases not matched to a gene: 2. The CDR3 loop reads CASSYGLAGPTDTQYF. The sequenced CDR3 bases are TGTGCCAGCAGTTACGGACTAGCGGGGCCCACAGATACG.

A word on this clone: The read halts 3 residues ahead of the CDR3 end, with the missing end drawn from the germline J gene. The chain recombines TRBV20-1 with TRBJ2-5; D call uncertain. The CDR3 is made up of 14 amino acids. V was trimmed by 4 bases and J by 2 bases, leaving 14 bases between them. CDR1 and CDR2 (germline): DFQATT, SNEGSKA (reference sequence). CDR3 sequence reads: CSAKDAGRQETQYF. The sequenced part of the CDR3 DNA is TGCAGTGCTAAGGATGCAGGCAGGCAAGAGACC.

As to this clone: The DNA ends 3 residues before the CDR3 does, and the rest of the CDR3 is filled in from the germline J gene. The V and J genes are TRBV7-6 and TRBJ2-1; TRBD1 agrees at 11 bases. This CDR3 is built from 15 residues. Germline assignment: CDR1 SGHVS and CDR2 FNYEAQ. With V trimmed by 5 bases and J by 6 bases, 6 bases remained unmatched. CDR3: CASSQGQGGGNEQFF. The sequenced part of the CDR3 DNA is TGTGCCAGCAGCCAGGGACAGGGGGGTGGCAATGAG. The full variable domain, rest sourced from reference TRBV7-6 and TRBJ2-1, is GAGVSQSPRYKVTKRGQDVALRCDPISGHVSLYWYRQALGQGPEFLTYFNYEAQQDKSGLPNDRFSAERPEGSISTLTIQRTEQRDSAMYRCASSQGQGGGNEQFFGPGTRLTVL.

The part of the CDR3 DNA that was read is TGTGCCAGCAGCTTACGTATACAGGGGGCTCAAAATTCACCC. Protein: CASSLRIQGAQNSP. The full CDR3 protein reads CASSLRIQGAQNSPLHF. The V gene is TRBV7-8, the J gene TRBJ1-6; 9 bases are a match to TRBD1. The read is 3 residues too short to cover the CDR3 end, so that end is filled in from the germline J gene. Germline V gives CDR1 SGHVS, CDR2 FQNEAQ. Unmatched junction bases numbered 9, after V lost 2 bases and J lost 7 bases. The CDR3 covers 17 residues.

As for this clone: The sequenced fragment ends 3 residues before the CDR3 boundary, so the rest is inferred from the germline J gene. The chain is built from TRBV19 and TRBJ2-1; 8 nucleotides agree with TRBD2. This CDR3 region has 15 residues. V lost 4 bases, J lost 0 bases, and 2 bases stayed unmatched. The germline V gene encodes CDR1 LNHDA and CDR2 SQIVND (reference sequence). This CDR3 is CASSSGRSSYNEQFF. The CDR3 DNA, read in part, is TGTGCCAGTAGTAGCGGGAGGAGCTCCTACAATGAG. The entire variable domain, with the rest obtained from reference TRBV19 and TRBJ2-1, is as follows: DGGITQSPKYLFRKEGQNVTLSCEQNLNHDAMYWYRQDPGQGLRLIYYSQIVNDFQKGDIAEGYSVSREKKESFPLTVTSAQKNPTAFYLCASSSGRSSYNEQFFGPGTRLTVL.

Details on this clone: The read gets to within 3 residues of the CDR3 end, and the germline J gene fills in the rest. The chain is built from TRBV6-2 or TRBV6-3 and TRBJ1-2; no firm D call. Germline lookup yields CDR1 MNHEY and CDR2 SVGEGT. The length of the CDR3 is 14 residues. The sequenced CDR3 bases are TGTGCCAGCAGTCCCCTAGCGCGGAACTACGAC. This encodes CASSPLARNYD. The entire CDR3 protein is CASSPLARNYDYTF.

On this clone itself: Read coverage stops 3 residues before the CDR3 terminus; the germline J gene supplies the remainder. The genes are TRBV20-1 and TRBJ1-6; D is ambiguous. Trimming removed 0 bases at V and 0 bases at J, with 6 bases between. CDR1 and CDR2 from the germline V gene are DFQATT and SNEGSKA (reference sequence). The length of the CDR3 is 15 residues. CDR3 DNA (partial): TGCAGTGCTAGAGACCAGAGCTCCTATAATTCACCC. Translated: CSARDQSSYNSP. The whole CDR3 is CSARDQSSYNSPLHF.

Of note for this clone: The CDR3 goes on 3 residues after the read ends, and that part is filled in from the germline J gene. The rearrangement joins TRBV6-2 or TRBV6-3 to TRBJ2-2; TRBD1 is a possible D gene (7 bases). Germline V CDR1 and CDR2: MNHEY, SVGEGT. The CDR3 sequence is 15 residues long. CDR3 protein: CASRFRDSRREKLFF. Partial CDR3 DNA: TGTGCCAGCAGGTTCCGGGACAGCCGGAGGGAAAAG.

Regarding this clone: The CDR3 end is not reached by the read, which stops 3 residues before it; the germline J gene fills it in. J is TRBJ2-3 and V is TRBV29-1; 8 nucleotides line up with TRBD1. The germline V gene has CDR1 SQVTM and CDR2 ANQGSEA. V dropped 4 bases and J dropped 2; count of bases not matched to a gene: 8. This CDR3 spans 15 amino acids. CDR3 bases read: TGCAGCGTTGGATACTCGGGACAGGACACAGATACG. It is translated as CSVGYSGQDTDT. The full CDR3 sequence reads CSVGYSGQDTDTQYF.

Remarks on this clone: The read ends 3 residues shy of where the CDR3 ends; the end is completed using the germline J gene. The chain links TRBV19 to TRBJ1-1, with 7 bases matching TRBD1. The CDR3 length is 14 residues. V was clipped by 3 bases and J by 1 base; unmatched bases: 2. Germline CDR1 is LNHDA and CDR2 is SQIVND (reference sequence). The CDR3 is CASSINRGNTEAFF. The sequenced CDR3 bases are TGTGCCAGTAGTATCAACAGGGGGAACACTGAA.

A note on this clone: The read halts 3 residues ahead of the CDR3 end, with the missing end drawn from the germline J gene. V and J are TRBV28 and TRBJ2-1; 14 bases fit TRBD2. V lost 6 bases, J lost 7 bases, and 2 bases stayed unmatched. CDR1 is MDHEN, CDR2 SYDVKM, per germline. This CDR3 comprises 14 residues. The sequenced CDR3 bases are TGTGCCAGCAGGGGACTAGCGGGAGTGAATGAG. Its translation: CASRGLAGVNE. The entire CDR3 is CASRGLAGVNEQFF.